This entry features one T cell receptor beta chain sequence. Its specific antigen is unknown. No base quality information exists; no much larger clone differs at one position. The data were obtained in a study of blood T cell repertoires in COVID-19 (dated by TCRdb to 2020 to 2022). Describing the broader study: Samples covering the acute and convalescent phases of COVID-19 were provided by collaborators in the United States, Italy and Spain. The prospective study material was composed of cDNA or gDNA derived from T cells, B-cell-depleted T cells, or PBMCs. Deeply sampled blood TCRbeta repertoires from subjects exposed to, actively infected with, or recovered from COVID-19 were included in the dataset. The repertoires were released in a freely available public database intended as a resource for research on the immune response to SARS-CoV-2. The samples were drawn from two sources: the first 160 participants of the ongoing ImmuneRACE study, and 1,000 to 1,500 subjects contributed by 6 global collaborators. A de-identified subject ID, COVID-19 status, age in years and sex were almost always included in the sample metadata. Where HLA class I and class II types were available, the types were taken from metadata supplied by the sample provider, not from assay-based typing. The paper as a whole reports these results and caveats: Clinical and demographic metadata were provided uncurated, with the amount varying by source and participant.

The immunoSEQ Assay, a bias-controlled multiplex PCR, was used to amplify TCRbeta CDR3 regions from genomic DNA. As for the original processing: The number of nucleated cells in each sample was estimated by amplification of reference gene primers within the assay. To quantify the absolute abundance of each unique TCRbeta CDR3 rearrangement, sequence reads were collapsed and filtered. Productive Simpson clonality was computed per sample as the square root of Simpson's diversity index over productive rearrangements. TCRdb took over this immuneACCESS table, retaining in-frame rearrangements with V and J assigned. Such tables are incomplete; in checked studies, under half of the missing clones stem from an unresolved V gene, and the remainder is unexplained. The V and J calls and clone size are taken from that table; D and trimming were inferred from the DNA. The table for this sample lists about 210,000 clones; roughly 86% of them were counted only once. The top ten hold about 2.9% of the sample.

Whole blood was collected in K2EDTA tubes by collaborating institutions according to the institutions' own protocols. For TCRbeta analysis, collaborators shipped samples in one of three forms: frozen whole blood, isolated PBMCs, or DNA extracted from either of those sample types. The germline V gene supplies CDR1 SGHAT and CDR2 FQNNGV. At the junction V is shortened by 2 bases and J by 2 bases, with 15 bases in between. Taken from cysteine to phenylalanine, the CDR3 has 16 residues. The DNA shown is the 48-base CDR3, in frame from base 1. Sequencing was carried out using peripheral blood. The receptor was derived from a man aged 55 to 70 with acute or convalescent COVID-19. Recombination connected TRBV11-2 to TRBJ2-5; the D gene cannot be named for sure. The nucleotide sequence reads TGTGCCAGCAGCTTATTCCCGTCTGGGCAGCAAGAGACCCAGTACTTC. Its translation reads: CASSLFPSGQQETQYF.